The sample holds many counts of the clone carrying this T cell receptor beta chain. The antigen is undetermined. This CDR3 comprises 18 residues. Germline CDR1 and CDR2: SGHTA and FQGNSA. The V segment lost 7 bases and the J segment 1 base; nucleotides outside the gene matches: 8. The data belong to a study of human T cells and chemical hapten exposure. Study background: Chiefly female patients presented with alopecia areata, totalis or universalis. Study-wide points: DPC sensitization did not alter TCRs above 1 in 1000 frequency.

Time point meaning: patch test 1, 2 weeks after DPC sensitization. Described treatment: therapeutic diphenylcyclopropenone sensitization with weekly scalp DPC. From the RACE reads, TCRdb called clonotypes with MiXCR, one entry per CDR3 protein. The data show around 99,000 distinct CDR3 sequences, around 11% seen once. The rearrangement uses TRBV7-2 and TRBJ2-3, with TRBD2 matching 16 bases. The receptor was isolated from a middle-aged woman with alopecia areata. Some clones in this sample may be carry-over from other donors' samples. The sequencing here drew on whole blood, taken in connection with sensitization to the hapten diphenylcyclopropenone (DPC). CDR3 protein: CASNPGLAGGAGTDTQYF. For the CDR3, the DNA is TGTGCCAGCAATCCGGGACTAGCGGGAGGGGCCGGCACAGATACGCAGTATTTT.